These 22 T cell receptor beta chains originate from one sample sequenced in a study of cytomegalovirus exposure and HLA in healthy donors. The primer mix had 60 Vbeta and 13 Jbeta primers. Clones were sequenced by immunoSEQ multiplex PCR, and TCRdb holds only the in-frame ones, with some missing. Of around 110,000 clones in the sample, about 10% were seen once. Sequencing was performed on PBMCs. Receptors originate from a man aged 25-40 years in good health and CMV-seronegative.

The chain joins TRBV11-3 to TRBJ2-2; TRBD1 matches at 8 bases. This CDR3 has 15 amino acids. Germline lookup yields CDR1 SGHNT and CDR2 YENEEA. Trimming cost V 7 bases and J 7 bases; bases outside gene matches: 11. DNA for the CDR3: TGTGCCAGCATTGAGACAGGGGCCGTCGGCGGGGAGCTGTTTTTT. Protein product: CASIETGAVGGELFF.

Only a few counts were recorded for this clone. The chain is built from TRBV29-1 and TRBJ2-2; D is ambiguous. The CDR3 loop spans 12 amino acids. V was clipped by 6 bases and J by 7 bases, with 12 bases between them. CDR1 is SQVTM, CDR2 ANQGSEA, per germline. The CDR3 reads CSVSHYIGELFF. CDR3 coding DNA: TGCAGCGTCAGCCACTATATCGGGGAGCTGTTTTTT.

Written as DNA, the CDR3 is TGTGCTAGTGGTTTGCTGGCGGGGTATAAAAACATTCAGTACTTC. Translation: CASGLLAGYKNIQYF. This sequence joins TRBV12-5 and TRBJ2-4; perhaps TRBD2 as D (6 bases). Between the trimmed V and J ends, which lost 2 bases and 4 bases, there was a span of 12 bases. The CDR3 sequence is 15 residues long. Germline values: CDR1 LGHNT, CDR2 FRNRAP. Using reference TRBV12-5 and TRBJ2-4 for the parts outside the CDR3, the full variable domain is DARVTQTPRHKVTEMGQEVTMRCQPILGHNTVFWYRQTMMQGLELLAYFRNRAPLDDSGMPKDRFSAEMPDATLATLKIQPSEPRDSAVYFCASGLLAGYKNIQYFGAGTRLSVL.

This clone was observed a few times. The rearrangement joins TRBV30 to TRBJ1-4, with D uncertain. V was shortened by 2 bases and J by 1 base, with 11 bases between the two germline ends. Looked up from germline, CDR1 is GTSNPN and CDR2 is SVGIG (reference sequence). The CDR3 consists of 15 residues. For the CDR3, the DNA is TGTGCCTGGAGTTCCCCGCACGGAACTAATGAAAAACTGTTTTTT. As protein: CAWSSPHGTNEKLFF.

This chain connects TRBV12-5 to TRBJ1-1; the D is unclear. The CDR3 is 15 amino acids. V dropped 7 bases and J dropped 4 bases, with 19 bases sitting between them. Germline assignment: CDR1 LGHNT and CDR2 FRNRAP. CDR3 sequence: CASALGRNHRTEAFF. The CDR3 DNA follows: TGTGCTAGTGCCCTTGGGCGCAATCATCGCACTGAAGCTTTCTTT.

The chain recombines TRBV28 with TRBJ2-1; tentative D call: TRBD2 (7 bases). The CDR3 sequence is 15 residues long. The V and J ends lost 3 bases and 6 bases respectively, with 15 bases between them. CDR1 and CDR2 from the germline V gene are MDHEN and SYDVKM. The CDR3: CASSFLGGGLNEQFF. CDR3 sequence (DNA): TGTGCCAGCAGTTTCTTGGGAGGGGGTCTCAATGAGCAGTTCTTC.

This clone appeared a few times. The V and J genes are TRBV2 and TRBJ1-2; D perhaps matches TRBD1 (6 bases). The germline CDR1 and CDR2 sequences are SNHLY and FYNNEI. This CDR3 has 16 amino acids. The germline V and J ends were trimmed by 1 base and 8 bases, with 20 bases remaining between them. In nucleotides, the CDR3 is TGTGCCAGCAGTGAAGAGGGTTATGGGAGGGGGTTGGGCTACACCTTC. Residues: CASSEEGYGRGLGYTF.

This clone was observed a handful of times. This chain uses TRBV7-2 with TRBJ2-1; 12 bases align to TRBD2. In germline, CDR1 is SGHTA, CDR2 FQGNSA. Unmatched junction bases numbered 4, after V lost 4 bases and J lost 6 bases. The CDR3 is 15 amino acids. The chain's CDR3 is CASSSTSGGGNEQFF. The DNA of the CDR3 is TGTGCCAGCAGCTCGACTAGCGGGGGTGGCAATGAGCAGTTCTTC.

In this sample, this clone turned up a few times. This rearrangement joins TRBV27 to TRBJ2-7, with no clear D. From germline, CDR1 is MNHEY and CDR2 SMNVEV (reference sequence). Trimming cost V 2 bases and J 4 bases, with 12 bases left between them. The CDR3 consists of 14 residues. The CDR3 DNA follows: TGTGCCAGCAGTTTAATCTCCAGGCTATACGAGCAGTACTTC. It translates to CASSLISRLYEQYF.

This clone was detected a few times. The chain carries TRBV4-3 and TRBJ1-2, with TRBD1 matching 7 bases. CDR3 length equals 14 residues. CDR1 and CDR2 (germline): LGHNA, YSLEER. V lost 3 bases and J lost 4; bases outside the gene matches: 5. CDR3 in DNA: TGCGCCAGCAGCCAGGTACAGGGGACCTATGGCTACACCTTC. Translating it yields CASSQVQGTYGYTF.

This chain connects TRBV28 to TRBJ2-7; a weak D match, TRBD1 (5 bases). From germline, CDR1 is MDHEN and CDR2 SYDVKM. V lost 2 bases and J 2 bases, leaving 13 bases between the germline ends. The CDR3 consists of 15 residues. Written as DNA, the CDR3 is TGTGCCAGCAGTTTACCCTTGGCAGGGACCTACGAGCAGTACTTC. Protein: CASSLPLAGTYEQYF.

There are a few counts of this clone. The chain carries TRBV7-9 and TRBJ1-1; no firm D call. The CDR3 runs 11 residues. V was pared by 5 bases and J by 1 base, with 2 bases between. Germline-derived CDR1 and CDR2 are SEHNR and FQNEAQ (reference sequence). CDR3 loop: CASSRNTEAFF. CDR3 nucleotide sequence: TGTGCCAGCAGCCGGAACACTGAAGCTTTCTTT.

This clone was counted a few times. The gene calls are TRBV7-6 and TRBJ2-7; 8 bases fit TRBD2. After removal of 2 bases from V and 0 bases from J, the junction contained 9 bases not matched to a gene. This CDR3 is built from 17 residues. In germline, CDR1 is SGHVS, CDR2 FNYEAQ. The CDR3 protein is CASSLTPAGGPSYEQYF. The DNA of the CDR3 is TGTGCCAGCAGCTTAACCCCCGCGGGAGGACCCTCCTACGAGCAGTACTTC.

This clone has a handful of counts. The CDR3 reads CSTASGGTEAFF. CDR3 DNA: TGCAGCACGGCCTCCGGCGGGACTGAAGCTTTCTTT. V and J are TRBV29-1 and TRBJ1-1, with D unresolved. Trimming took off 8 bases at V and 5 bases at J, with 15 bases between the two ends. The germline CDR1 and CDR2 sequences are SQVTM and ANQGSEA. This CDR3 comprises 12 residues.

The chain links TRBV5-1 to TRBJ2-6; the match to TRBD1 covers 7 bases. V trimming: 7 bases; J trimming: 4 bases; junction bases outside the gene matches: 5. Germline-derived CDR1 and CDR2 are SGHRS and YFSETQ. This CDR3 contains 14 residues. CDR3 in amino acids: CASSPDRGANVLTF. DNA of the CDR3: TGCGCCAGCTCGCCGGACAGGGGGGCCAACGTCCTGACTTTC. Filled out from reference TRBV5-1 and TRBJ2-6, the complete variable domain reads KAGVTQTPRYLIKTRGQQVTLSCSPISGHRSVSWYQQTPGQGLQFLFEYFSETQRNKGNFPGRFSGRQFSNSRSEMNVSTLELGDSALYLCASSPDRGANVLTFGAGSRLTVL.

V usage is TRBV14 and J usage is TRBJ2-1, with D tentatively TRBD1 (5 bases). Per germline, CDR1 SGHDN and CDR2 FVKESK. V dropped 1 base and J dropped 9 bases, with 31 bases sitting between them. The CDR3 extends over 20 amino acids. CDR3 DNA: TGTGCCAGCAGCCAAGCAGGGCTTCTCCAGGCGCGGCTCGGCCCCAGTGAGCAGTTCTTC. It codes for CASSQAGLLQARLGPSEQFF.

The rearrangement uses TRBV6-5 and TRBJ1-1; no clear D. The germline V and J ends were trimmed by 6 bases and 4 bases, with 18 bases remaining between them. CDR1 and CDR2 from the germline V gene are MNHEY and SVGAGI. The CDR3 spans 15 residues. This chain's CDR3 is CASSPPGGRTTEAFF. Here the CDR3 DNA reads TGTGCCAGCAGCCCCCCGGGAGGGAGGACCACTGAAGCTTTCTTT.

The rearrangement links TRBV7-6 to TRBJ2-7; 9 bases agree with TRBD2. V shed 4 bases and J 2 bases; nucleotides not matched to a gene: 15. Germline V gene sequence: CDR1 SGHVS, CDR2 FNYEAQ. The CDR3 sequence is 18 residues long. CDR3: CASSSVLGGGEGAYEQYF. The CDR3 coding sequence is TGTGCCAGCAGCTCGGTTCTAGGCGGGGGGGAGGGGGCCTACGAGCAGTACTTC.

This clone appeared a few times. This chain uses TRBV18 with TRBJ2-7; TRBD1 is a possible D gene (6 bases). Trimming removed 6 bases at V and 5 bases at J, with 20 bases between. Germline CDR1 is KGHSH and CDR2 is LQKENI. The CDR3 is 15 amino acids. The CDR3 reads CASSTSIVQGDEQYF. CDR3 DNA sequence: TGTGCCAGCTCTACCTCGATAGTACAGGGAGACGAGCAGTACTTC.

The table lists this clone with a few counts. The chain carries TRBV5-4 and TRBJ1-1; D possibly corresponds to TRBD1 (6 bases). Trimming left V 2 bases short and J 0 bases short, with 8 bases between. Germline V gene lookup returns CDR1 SGHNT and CDR2 YYREEE (reference sequence). This CDR3 has 14 amino acids. CDR3 residues: CASSLPGVNTEAFF. CDR3 in DNA: TGTGCCAGCAGCTTACCAGGGGTGAACACTGAAGCTTTCTTT.

Comment on this clone: A junction boundary mismatches the germline segment, possibly from a read error. The V gene is TRBV7-8, the J gene TRBJ1-3, with 7 bases fitting TRBD1. The CDR3 has 14 residues. Germline CDR1 and CDR2: SGHVS and FQNEAQ. This CDR3 is CASRLDRAGNNIYF. CDR3 nucleotides: TGTGCCAGCAGATTAGACAGGGCCGGAAACAACATATATTTT.

This clone has more than one count but fewer than ten. The junction differs from germline at one of its ends, possibly a read error. V and J are TRBV29-1 and TRBJ2-3; TRBD2 is a possible D gene (7 bases). Germline-derived CDR1 and CDR2 are SQVTM and ANQGSEA. This CDR3 contains 12 residues. CDR3 in DNA: TGCAGCGTTGACCCGAGGGGGGGCCCGCCCCATTTT. Its translation is CSVDPRGGPPHF.